This record concerns one T cell receptor beta chain sequence. What it recognizes is unknown. These data originate in a study of Ad26.COV2.S vaccination and SARS-CoV-2 variants. The protocol was immunoSEQ multiplex PCR, while the TCRdb copy is restricted to in-frame clones and leaves out a portion. The data show around 240,000 clones, around 87% seen once. Study-level findings and limits: There was a possibility that the TCR breadth and depth analyses underestimated total T cell responses.

The CDR3 is 15 residues long. In germline, CDR1 is ENHRY, CDR2 SYGVKD. V gave up 1 base and J gave up 1 base, with 10 bases separating them. Stated treatment: around 19 received Ad26.COV2.S at low or high dose, single or two shots; about 5 received placebo; per-sample allocation not given. The samples were gathered on day 63 after the first injection of vaccine or placebo. Spike of the Wuhan-strain SARS-CoV-2 was expressed by an Ad26 vector, which formed the vaccine. The chain joins TRBV10-3 to TRBJ1-1; no firm D call. This receptor was obtained from a person aged 18 to 65 who received the Ad26.COV2.S COVID-19 vaccine or a placebo. Source: peripheral blood, taken in a trial of Ad26.COV2.S vaccine versus placebo. CDR3 region: CAISEFGLGNTEAFF. Here the CDR3 DNA reads TGTGCCATCAGTGAGTTTGGGCTAGGGAACACTGAAGCTTTCTTT.